These 25 T cell receptor beta chains share one sample of origin, sequenced in a study of metastatic and nonmetastatic thyroid tumors. TCRdb redid the clone calls on the PCR reads using MiXCR. The repertoire consists of some 10,000 clones, with roughly 12% occurring once and the leading ten covering 10% to 15%. No treatment of any kind had been given to any patient before thyroid surgery. The source material was blood. These receptors were obtained from a female donor with papillary thyroid cancer or a benign thyroid nodule (not recorded which). Some clones in this sample may be carry-over from other donors' samples.

This clone was detected ten times or more. This chain uses TRBV4-1 with TRBJ2-7; maybe TRBD1 (6 bases). Germline V gene lookup returns CDR1 MGHRA and CDR2 YSYEKL. Trimming stripped 5 bases from V and 5 bases from J, with 16 bases between. The CDR3 totals 14 residues. CDR3 nucleotides: TGCGCCAGCAGCTATCGACAGGAACTAAACGAGCAGTACTTC. This sequence encodes CASSYRQELNEQYF.

This clone is termed medium-sized. The junction differs from germline at one of its ends, possibly a read error. V usage is TRBV6-1 and J usage is TRBJ2-7, with 8 nucleotides matching TRBD2. CDR1 is MNHNS, CDR2 SASEGT, per germline. This CDR3 is built from 14 residues. The CDR3 spells CASNLLAESSEQYF. The CDR3 bases are TGTGCCAGCAATCTACTAGCGGAGTCCTCCGAGCAGTACTTC.

There are many counts of this clone. The chain uses TRBV7-6 and TRBJ1-6; D is unresolved. The CDR3 is 14 amino acids. CDR1 and CDR2 (germline): SGHVS, FNYEAQ. Trimming shortened V by 2 bases and J by 10 bases, and 12 bases separated the two germline ends. The CDR3, as DNA: TGTGCCAGCAGCTTACAACGACTTGGGTCACCCCTCCACTTT. It specifies CASSLQRLGSPLHF.

This clone was picked up many times. J is TRBJ2-1 and V is TRBV25-1, with 7 bases that match TRBD1. V was clipped by 5 bases and J by 8 bases; unmatched bases: 9. The germline CDR1 and CDR2 sequences are MGHDK and SYGVNS. The CDR3 totals 14 residues. Written as DNA, the CDR3 is TGTGCCAGCAGTAGACAGGGAGTGGTCGATGAGCAGTTCTTC. As protein: CASSRQGVVDEQFF. The entire variable domain, with the rest obtained from reference TRBV25-1 and TRBJ2-1, is as follows: EADIYQTPRYLVIGTGKKITLECSQTMGHDKMYWYQQDPGMELHLIHYSYGVNSTEKGDLSSESTVSRIRTEHFPLTLESARPSHTSQYLCASSRQGVVDEQFFGPGTRLTVL.

This clone is medium-sized within its sample. The chain uses TRBV6-1 and TRBJ2-6, with 7 nucleotides matching TRBD1. CDR3 length: 17 residues. Germline V gives CDR1 MNHNS, CDR2 SASEGT. The V gene end was trimmed by 6 bases and the J gene end by 4 bases; junction bases not matched to a gene: 12. The CDR3 loop is CASRFMTGNSGANVLTF. As DNA, the CDR3 is TGTGCCAGCAGATTTATGACAGGGAATTCGGGGGCCAACGTCCTGACTTTC.

This clone was observed many times. The genes are TRBV5-1 and TRBJ2-3; D is unclear. V dropped 1 base and J dropped 2 bases, with 8 bases sitting between them. This CDR3 comprises 14 residues. Germline V gene sequence: CDR1 SGHRS, CDR2 YFSETQ. The CDR3 sequence: CASSLTDHTDTQYF. In DNA, the CDR3 is TGCGCCAGCAGCTTGACAGACCACACAGATACGCAGTATTTT.

This clone was observed at least ten times. The chain links TRBV9 to TRBJ2-7; TRBD2 matches 8 bases. The CDR3 extends over 14 amino acids. V lost 4 bases, J lost 2 bases, and 5 bases stayed unmatched. Germline lookup yields CDR1 SGDLS and CDR2 YYNGEE. The CDR3 reads CASSPAGRAYEQYF. CDR3 nucleotides: TGTGCCAGCAGCCCAGCCGGGAGGGCCTACGAGCAGTACTTC.

Sample share makes this clone medium-sized. The rearrangement uses TRBV2 and TRBJ2-7, with 7 positions matching TRBD1. The V and J ends lost 7 bases and 2 bases, in that order; junction bases with no gene match: 5. CDR3 length: 13 amino acids. CDR1 and CDR2 (germline): SNHLY, FYNNEI. CDR3 loop: CASNRDSPYEQYF. In DNA, the CDR3 is TGTGCCAGCAATAGGGACAGCCCCTACGAGCAGTACTTC.

This clone was seen at least ten times. Other nucleotide sequences in the sample specify the same CDR3. This chain joins TRBV20-1 and TRBJ1-5; D remains unclear. From germline, CDR1 is DFQATT and CDR2 SNEGSKA (reference sequence). This CDR3 comprises 17 residues. The V end was cut by 3 bases, the J end by 1 base, with 19 bases between. Written as DNA, the CDR3 is TGCAGTGCTAGCAGCCCGACCGGCCAAGGAAGCAATCAGCCCCAGCATTTT. It specifies CSASSPTGQGSNQPQHF.

Many counts were recorded for this clone. At one of its ends the junction is not consistent with the germline gene, which may arise from a read error. The rearrangement joins TRBV20-1 to TRBJ2-7; tentatively, D is TRBD1 or TRBD2 (5 bases each). The CDR3 totals 14 residues. CDR1 and CDR2 from the germline V gene are DFQATT and SNEGSKA (reference sequence). The CDR3 region is CSASGIGGSYEQCF. The CDR3 DNA reads as TGCAGTGCTAGTGGCATTGGGGGTTCCTACGAGCAGTGCTTC.

This clone has just a few counts. The chain employs TRBV19 and TRBJ2-7; a weak D match, TRBD1 (5 bases). The V end lost 8 bases, the J end lost 0 bases, and 11 bases lay between the germline ends. The V gene's germline CDR1 is LNHDA and CDR2 SQIVND (reference sequence). The CDR3 length is 13 residues. The CDR3 reads CASRAGFSYEQYF. The CDR3 nucleotides are TGTGCCAGTCGTGCAGGGTTCTCCTACGAGCAGTACTTC.

This clone was found many times. V and J are TRBV14 and TRBJ2-1; D unclear. The V gene lost 4 bases and the J gene lost 3 bases, with 10 bases spanning the gap. CDR1 and CDR2 (germline): SGHDN, FVKESK. This CDR3 is built from 14 residues. The CDR3 is CASSPVGRYNEQFF. The CDR3, as DNA: TGTGCCAGCAGCCCCGTGGGCCGCTACAATGAGCAGTTCTTC.

This clone was detected ten times or more. This chain connects TRBV29-1 to TRBJ2-7; 10 bases align to TRBD1. There are 15 residues in the CDR3. Per germline, CDR1 SQVTM and CDR2 ANQGSEA. After removal of 0 bases from V and 3 bases from J, the junction contained 5 bases not matched to a gene. CDR3 DNA sequence: TGCAGCGTTGAAGATGAGACAGGGGGCGGCTACGAGCAGTACTTC. The encoded protein is CSVEDETGGGYEQYF.

This clone was detected many times. The chain has TRBV5-1 and TRBJ2-1; weak D call: TRBD2 (6 bases). Germline V CDR1 and CDR2: SGHRS, YFSETQ. V was cut by 2 bases and J by 1 base, with 10 bases left in between. The CDR3 runs to 15 residues. The CDR3, as DNA: TGCGCCAGCAGCTTCGGGGGAGGTTCCTACAATGAGCAGTTCTTC. It translates to CASSFGGGSYNEQFF.

This clone is medium-sized within its sample. The V and J genes are TRBV2 and TRBJ2-7; 9 bases map to TRBD1. Germline V gives CDR1 SNHLY, CDR2 FYNNEI. J gave up 5 bases and V 4 bases, and 9 bases lay outside the gene matches. The CDR3 spans 15 residues. The CDR3 here is CASSAWDRAQHEQYF. For the CDR3, the DNA is TGTGCCAGCAGTGCCTGGGACAGGGCTCAACACGAGCAGTACTTC.

This clone was seen at least ten times. This chain joins TRBV6-6 and TRBJ1-4; 7 bases agree with TRBD1. V shed 0 bases and J 7 bases; nucleotides not matched to a gene: 5. This CDR3 has 15 residues. Germline loops: CDR1 MNHNY, CDR2 SVGAGI (reference sequence). The CDR3 DNA follows: TGTGCCAGCAGTTACTCGGAGACAGGGTCTGAAAAACTGTTTTTT. Its protein is CASSYSETGSEKLFF.

This clone was counted once. This chain uses TRBV19 with TRBJ2-1; a possible D gene is TRBD2 (6 bases). The ends were cut back, 3 bases at V and 3 bases at J, with 15 bases in the middle. This CDR3 is 16 amino acids long. Germline CDR1 is LNHDA and CDR2 is SQIVND (reference sequence). In nucleotides, the CDR3 is TGTGCCAGTAGTATGGGGGAGGAGGGTCACTACAATGAGCAGTTCTTC. Protein sequence: CASSMGEEGHYNEQFF.

By proportion, this clone is medium-sized (0.01 to 0.1%). V and J are TRBV6-2 or TRBV6-3 and TRBJ1-1; D is undetermined. Between the trimmed V and J ends, which lost 7 bases and 4 bases, there was a span of 13 bases. The CDR3 is made up of 13 amino acids. CDR1 and CDR2 (germline): MNHEY, SVGEGT. In DNA, the CDR3 is TGTGCCAGCACCCCCCGACGTGGCACTGAAGCTTTCTTT. Protein sequence: CASTPRRGTEAFF.

This clone was seen repeatedly, ten times or more. The V gene is TRBV7-9, the J gene TRBJ2-7, with D perhaps TRBD2 (5 bases). V dropped 1 base and J dropped 2 bases, with 12 bases sitting between them. Germline V gives CDR1 SEHNR, CDR2 FQNEAQ (reference sequence). This CDR3 contains 15 residues. For the CDR3, the DNA is TGTGCCAGCAGCTTAGGTTTAGCGCGAGCCTACGAGCAGTACTTC. This gives the protein CASSLGLARAYEQYF.

By sample fraction, this clone is medium-sized (0.01 to 0.1%). The chain employs TRBV5-1 and TRBJ1-6; D is ambiguous. The CDR3 extends over 15 amino acids. Germline assignment: CDR1 SGHRS and CDR2 YFSETQ. Trimming removed 0 bases from V and 6 bases from J, with 10 bases in between. The CDR3 reads CASSLEGRANSPLHF. DNA of the CDR3: TGCGCCAGCAGCTTGGAAGGCAGAGCTAATTCACCCCTCCACTTT.

By frequency in the sample, this clone is medium-sized. The chain links TRBV28 to TRBJ1-1; D possibly corresponds to TRBD1 (6 bases). This CDR3 is built from 11 residues. Germline V gene data show CDR1 as MDHEN and CDR2 as SYDVKM. The V end lost 8 bases, the J end lost 11 bases, and 15 bases lay between the germline ends. For the CDR3, the DNA is TGTGCCAGCCTAGCACGGGACACGGCTTTCTTT. It yields the protein CASLARDTAFF.

This clone is medium-sized within its sample. V and J are TRBV7-2 and TRBJ1-2; D gene ambiguous. The length of the CDR3 is 14 residues. Trimming stripped 1 base from V and 7 bases from J, with 13 bases between. CDR1 is SGHTA, CDR2 FQGNSA, per germline. CDR3 protein: CASSLGTDLLGYTF. DNA for the CDR3: TGTGCCAGCAGCTTAGGTACTGACCTGCTTGGCTACACCTTC.

At least ten counts were recorded for this clone. The chain has TRBV18 and TRBJ1-1, with no clear D. This CDR3 contains 15 residues. The germline CDR1 and CDR2 sequences are KGHSH and LQKENI. Trimming stripped 6 bases from V and 1 base from J, with 15 bases between. This CDR3 reads CASSQFSTRNTEAFF. The CDR3 DNA follows: TGTGCCAGCTCCCAGTTCTCAACTCGGAACACTGAAGCTTTCTTT.

This clone was recorded many times. V usage is TRBV24-1 and J usage is TRBJ2-3; D unresolved. Germline V gene lookup returns CDR1 KGHDR and CDR2 SFDVKD. Deletions cut 4 bases from V and 0 bases from J, with 13 bases between. The CDR3 sequence is 16 residues long. CDR3 residues: CATSDPFTDSTDTQYF. The CDR3 coding sequence is TGTGCCACCAGTGACCCCTTCACCGACAGCACAGATACGCAGTATTTT.

This clone was recorded many times. The chain is built from TRBV7-9 and TRBJ2-7; TRBD1 agrees at 9 bases. Trimming took 4 bases from V and 2 from J; bases not matched to a gene: 3. The CDR3 extends over 14 amino acids. Germline V lookup: CDR1 SEHNR, CDR2 FQNEAQ (reference sequence). CDR3 DNA sequence: TGTGCCAGCAGCTCGGGGGACAGGGCCTACGAGCAGTACTTC. This translates into CASSSGDRAYEQYF. The whole variable domain, remainder taken from reference TRBV7-9 and TRBJ2-7, is DTGVSQNPRHKITKRGQNVTFRCDPISEHNRLYWYRQTLGQGPEFLTYFQNEAQLEKSRLLSDRFSAERPKGSFSTLEIQRTEQGDSAMYLCASSSGDRAYEQYFGPGTRLTVT.